Below, 23 T cell receptor beta chains from the same sample are listed, as sequenced in a study of response to subunit inactivated influenza vaccine. One entry per CDR3 protein, called by TCRdb with MiXCR from the RT-PCR reads. The sample has just under 550,000 distinct CDR3 sequences; approximately 22% are singletons. The data were also submitted as part of a second study, on T cells expressing NK-cell markers. As that study records: UMIs accompanied the 5'RACE template switching by which TCR beta cDNA was made.

The sample consisted of CD4+ T cells sorted from PBMCs, taken 12 days after vaccination. These receptors were collected from a man in his fifties who received an inactivated influenza vaccine.

This clonotype appeared a few times. The chain joins TRBV7-9 to TRBJ2-3, with TRBD1 identical over 9 bases. Germline V gene data show CDR1 as SEHNR and CDR2 as FQNEAQ (reference sequence). V gave up 5 bases and J gave up 2 bases; unmatched junction bases: 8. This CDR3 contains 16 residues. The CDR3 nucleotides read TGTGCCAGCAGCGCGAGATGGGACAGGGTCACAGATACGCAGTATTTT. Its protein is CASSARWDRVTDTQYF.

The rearrangement uses TRBV4-3 and TRBJ2-6; no clear D. The CDR3 is 17 residues long. The germline V gene encodes CDR1 LGHNA and CDR2 YSLEER. V was trimmed by 0 bases and J by 0 bases, leaving 9 bases between them. CDR3 region: CASSQEWVDSGANVLTF. As DNA, the CDR3 is TGCGCCAGCAGCCAAGAATGGGTCGACTCTGGGGCCAACGTCCTGACTTTC.

This clonotype was counted at least ten times. J is TRBJ1-2 and V is TRBV12-3 or TRBV12-4; TRBD1 matches 7 bases. This CDR3 has 13 amino acids. V lost 7 bases to trimming and J lost 4 bases; unmatched junction nucleotides: 6. The CDR3 nucleotides are TGTGCCAGCACCACCGGGACAGTCTATGGCTACACCTTC. Translation gives CASTTGTVYGYTF.

This clonotype was seen a few times. CDR3 nucleotides: TGTGCCAGCAGTGAATGGGTGACCCAGTACTTC. Translated: CASSEWVTQYF. The chain uses TRBV25-1 and TRBJ2-5; D is undetermined. The CDR3 has 11 residues. The ends were cut back, 1 base at V and 7 bases at J, with 4 bases in the middle. Germline V gene lookup returns CDR1 MGHDK and CDR2 SYGVNS.

The V gene is TRBV7-2, the J gene TRBJ2-7, with TRBD2 identical over 8 bases. The J segment lost 4 bases and the V segment lost 5 bases, leaving 10 bases of the junction unmatched. The V gene's germline CDR1 is SGHTA and CDR2 FQGNSA. The CDR3 spans 15 residues. CDR3 in amino acids: CASSPRGGSVYEQYF. The CDR3 DNA follows: TGTGCCAGCAGCCCTCGGGGGGGCAGCGTGTACGAGCAGTACTTC.

This clonotype was observed a handful of times. The CDR3 spells CASSLTSLAETQYF. The CDR3 DNA is TGTGCCAGCAGCTTGACTAGCCTAGCAGAGACCCAGTACTTC. The chain uses TRBV7-6 and TRBJ2-5; 7 nucleotides align to TRBD2. The CDR3 sequence is 14 residues long. Looked up from germline, CDR1 is SGHVS and CDR2 is FNYEAQ. With V trimmed by 3 bases and J by 4 bases, 5 bases remained unmatched.

Of note for this clonotype: Sequence at one end of the junction differs from germline and may be a read error. CDR3 residues: CARSLSGLGETQYF. The CDR3 DNA is TGTGCCAGAAGTTTAAGCGGGTTGGGAGAGACCCAGTACTTC. The genes are TRBV28 and TRBJ2-5, with D tentatively TRBD2 (6 bases). Germline assignment: CDR1 MDHEN and CDR2 SYDVKM. The CDR3 consists of 14 residues.

The chain employs TRBV5-1 and TRBJ2-7; D is undetermined. The CDR3 extends over 14 amino acids. The germline V gene encodes CDR1 SGHRS and CDR2 YFSETQ. The V end was cut by 0 bases, the J end by 3 bases, with 10 bases between. This chain's CDR3 is CASSLDPLGYEQYF. CDR3 nucleotide sequence: TGCGCCAGCAGCTTGGACCCCCTCGGCTACGAGCAGTACTTC.

V gene TRBV20-1 combines with J gene TRBJ2-3; D unclear. Germline CDR1 and CDR2: DFQATT and SNEGSKA (reference sequence). Between the trimmed V and J ends, which lost 3 bases and 5 bases, there was a span of 6 bases. CDR3 length: 11 residues. CDR3 nucleotides: TGCAGTGCTAGCGGCGGAGATACGCAGTATTTT. This sequence encodes CSASGGDTQYF.

Regarding this clonotype: A junction boundary mismatches the germline segment, possibly from a read error. J is TRBJ1-5 and V is TRBV3-1, with TRBD1 matching 10 bases. CDR3 length: 16 amino acids. From germline, CDR1 is LGHDT and CDR2 YNNKEL (reference sequence). The chain's CDR3 is CASSTSTGGRNQPQHF. CDR3 nucleotides: TGTGCCAGCAGCACCTCGACAGGGGGCCGCAACCAGCCCCAGCATTTT.

V usage is TRBV4-3 and J usage is TRBJ1-6, with D unclear. This CDR3 spans 13 amino acids. The V gene lost 1 base and the J gene lost 9 bases, with 7 bases spanning the gap. From germline, CDR1 is LGHNA and CDR2 YSLEER. CDR3 loop: CASSQGEGSPLHF. The CDR3 nucleotides read TGCGCCAGCAGCCAAGGTGAGGGTTCACCCCTCCACTTT.

This chain uses TRBV18 with TRBJ1-6, with a weak D call TRBD1 (6 bases). Trimming took off 1 base at V and 4 bases at J, with 14 bases between the two ends. The CDR3 is 17 residues long. The germline gives CDR1 KGHSH, CDR2 LQKENI. The CDR3 loop is CASSPRLLDSYNSPLHF. The DNA for the CDR3 is TGTGCCAGCTCACCACGGCTTCTGGACAGTTATAATTCACCCCTCCACTTT.

In this sample, this clonotype turned up a few times. This rearrangement joins TRBV12-2 to TRBJ2-7; the table's D gene call, TRBD2, was not cross checked with the DNA. TRBV12-2 is deemed a pseudogene. CDR3 size: 17 residues. The CDR3 is CASRSGWRPGPAYEQYF. CDR3 coding DNA: TGTGCAAGTCGCTCCGGATGGAGGCCAGGCCCTGCCTACGAGCAGTACTTC.

This clonotype turned up a few times. The rearrangement links TRBV29-1 to TRBJ1-1, with TRBD1 identical over 7 bases. Germline-derived CDR1 and CDR2 are SQVTM and ANQGSEA. CDR3 length: 13 amino acids. V lost 4 bases and J lost 11; bases outside the gene matches: 13. The CDR3 bases are TGCAGCGTTGTAGAGAACACAGGGGAGCGGGCTTTCTTT. Amino acids: CSVVENTGERAFF.

V and J are TRBV7-9 and TRBJ2-5, with 8 bases lining up with TRBD2. CDR1 and CDR2 (germline): SEHNR, FQNEAQ (reference sequence). This CDR3 has 15 residues. V was pared by 5 bases and J by 2 bases, with 7 bases of the junction left unmatched. CDR3 DNA: TGTGCCAGCAGCACGTTAGCGGGGAGACAAGAGACCCAGTACTTC. This encodes CASSTLAGRQETQYF.

CDR3 sequence reads: CASRTRTGGTEQYF. The CDR3 bases are TGTGCCAGCAGAACCCGGACAGGGGGCACCGAGCAGTACTTC. The V gene is TRBV6-2 or TRBV6-3, the J gene TRBJ2-7; 11 bases line up with TRBD1. Germline V gene sequence: CDR1 MNHEY, CDR2 SVGEGT. With 6 bases clipped from V and 6 bases from J, the junction kept 7 bases outside the gene matches. The CDR3 spans 14 residues.

The chain uses TRBV29-1 and TRBJ2-7; 9 bases agree with TRBD1. The CDR3 is 12 residues long. V was pared by 7 bases and J by 4 bases, with 5 bases of the junction left unmatched. CDR1 is SQVTM and CDR2 is ANQGSEA in the germline V gene. CDR3 region: CSAQGQGYEQYF. The CDR3 DNA follows: TGCAGCGCCCAGGGACAGGGATACGAGCAGTACTTC.

The chain uses TRBV20-1 and TRBJ2-2; D perhaps matches TRBD2 (6 bases). The germline CDR1 and CDR2 sequences are DFQATT and SNEGSKA (reference sequence). V dropped 6 bases and J dropped 1 base, with 15 bases sitting between them. The CDR3 has 15 amino acids. The CDR3: CSAGGTFENTGELFF. The CDR3 region has the DNA TGCAGTGCCGGCGGGACGTTCGAGAACACCGGGGAGCTGTTTTTT.

This clonotype has a handful of counts. V gene TRBV7-9 combines with J gene TRBJ2-1; tentatively, D is TRBD1 (6 bases). The CDR3 extends over 14 amino acids. The V end lost 5 bases, the J end lost 0 bases, and 8 bases lay between the germline ends. Germline V CDR1 and CDR2: SEHNR, FQNEAQ (reference sequence). The CDR3 here is CASSRDISYNEQFF. CDR3 DNA: TGTGCCAGCAGCCGGGACATCTCCTACAATGAGCAGTTCTTC. Using reference TRBV7-9 and TRBJ2-1 for the parts outside the CDR3, the full variable domain is DTGVSQNPRHKITKRGQNVTFRCDPISEHNRLYWYRQTLGQGPEFLTYFQNEAQLEKSRLLSDRFSAERPKGSFSTLEIQRTEQGDSAMYLCASSRDISYNEQFFGPGTRLTVL.

The chain joins TRBV12-3 or TRBV12-4 to TRBJ2-7, with D possibly TRBD2 on 5 matching bases. This CDR3 is built from 13 residues. The germline V and J ends were trimmed by 2 bases and 9 bases, with 14 bases remaining between them. The CDR3 DNA reads as TGTGCCAGCAGTTTAAGGATTCGGGGTCGGCAGTACTTC. It translates to CASSLRIRGRQYF.

The chain employs TRBV5-1 and TRBJ2-7, with D perhaps assigned TRBD1 or TRBD2 (5 bases each). CDR1 SGHRS and CDR2 YFSETQ come from the germline V gene. Trimming cost V 5 bases and J 1 base, with 16 bases left between them. The CDR3 is made up of 15 amino acids. The CDR3 loop is CASRYLGDASYEQYF. In nucleotides, the CDR3 is TGCGCCAGCAGGTACTTGGGGGACGCATCCTACGAGCAGTACTTC.

This rearrangement joins TRBV29-1 to TRBJ2-3; weak D call: TRBD2 (6 bases). With 8 bases removed from V and 2 bases from J, the gap between germline ends came to 14 bases. The CDR3 has 13 amino acids. In germline, CDR1 is SQVTM, CDR2 ANQGSEA. CDR3: CSSGAGYTDTQYF. CDR3 nucleotides: TGCAGCTCCGGGGCGGGATACACAGATACGCAGTATTTT.

The V gene is TRBV12-3 or TRBV12-4, the J gene TRBJ1-1; D call uncertain. V shed 1 base and J shed 6 bases, with 12 bases lying between them. The CDR3 extends over 14 amino acids. The CDR3 sequence is CASSLDVGIPEAFF. CDR3 DNA: TGTGCCAGCAGTTTAGATGTAGGGATCCCTGAAGCTTTCTTT.